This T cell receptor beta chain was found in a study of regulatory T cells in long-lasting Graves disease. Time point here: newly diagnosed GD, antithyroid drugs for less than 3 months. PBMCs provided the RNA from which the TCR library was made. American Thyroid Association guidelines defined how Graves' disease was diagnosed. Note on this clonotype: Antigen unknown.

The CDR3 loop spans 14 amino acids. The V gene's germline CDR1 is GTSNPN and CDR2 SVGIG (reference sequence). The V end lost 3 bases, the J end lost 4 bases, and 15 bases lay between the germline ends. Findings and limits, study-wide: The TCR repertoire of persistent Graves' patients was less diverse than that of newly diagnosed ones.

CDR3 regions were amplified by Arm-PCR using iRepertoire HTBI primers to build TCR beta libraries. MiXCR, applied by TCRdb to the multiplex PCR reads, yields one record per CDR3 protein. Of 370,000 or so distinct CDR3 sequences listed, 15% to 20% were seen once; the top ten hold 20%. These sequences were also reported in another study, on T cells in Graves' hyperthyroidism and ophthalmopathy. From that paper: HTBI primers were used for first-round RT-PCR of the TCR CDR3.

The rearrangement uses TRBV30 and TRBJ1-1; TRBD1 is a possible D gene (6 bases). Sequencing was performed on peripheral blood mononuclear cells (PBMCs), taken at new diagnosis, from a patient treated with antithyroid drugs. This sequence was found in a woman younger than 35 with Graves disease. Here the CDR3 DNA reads TGTGCCTGGAGCGTCGGGGGGGCGGTCACTGAAGCTTTCTTT. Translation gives CAWSVGGAVTEAFF.